Included here is one T cell receptor (beta chain) sequence, with context. This record belongs to a study of blood T cell repertoires in COVID-19. As for the study in general: COVID-19 samples collected from the United States, Italy and Spain covered acute and convalescent phases. The cDNA or gDNA used as material had been derived from T cells, B-cell-depleted T cells, or PBMCs.

Germline V gives CDR1 LGHNA, CDR2 YNFKEQ. Unmatched junction bases numbered 4, after V lost 1 base and J lost 8 bases. This CDR3 is built from 14 residues. Per the original methods: Estimation of nucleated cell counts was performed using reference gene primer amplification. Libraries were prepared by immunoSEQ multiplex PCR; TCRdb keeps only in-frame clonotypes and omits some of them. Clone size and the V and J calls come from that table; the DNA yielded D and trimming. The repertoire holds a few hundred thousand clones, with 88% as singletons. The chain couples TRBV4-2 to TRBJ1-4; TRBD1 aligns across 7 bases. The TCR sequence derives from a man older than 75 with acute or convalescent COVID-19. The sequencing sample was made of peripheral blood. CDR3 protein: CASSQVGQPEKLFF. As DNA, the CDR3 is TGTGCCAGCAGCCAAGTGGGACAGCCAGAAAAACTGTTTTTT.